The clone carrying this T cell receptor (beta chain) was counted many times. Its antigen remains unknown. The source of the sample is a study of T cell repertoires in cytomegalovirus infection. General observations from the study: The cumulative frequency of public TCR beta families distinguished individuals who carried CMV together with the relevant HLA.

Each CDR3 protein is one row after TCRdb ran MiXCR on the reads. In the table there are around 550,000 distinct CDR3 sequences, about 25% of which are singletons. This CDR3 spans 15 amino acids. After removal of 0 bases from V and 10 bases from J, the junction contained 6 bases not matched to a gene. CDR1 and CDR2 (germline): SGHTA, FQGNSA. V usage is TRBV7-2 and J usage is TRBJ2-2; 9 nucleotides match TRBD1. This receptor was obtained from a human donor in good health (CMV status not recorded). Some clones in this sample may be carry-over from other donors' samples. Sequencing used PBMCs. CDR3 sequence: CASSLAGTGREELFF. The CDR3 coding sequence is TGTGCCAGCAGCTTAGCTGGGACAGGGCGTGAGGAGCTGTTTTTT.